The 20 T cell receptor beta chains in this list originate from one sample, sequenced in a study of blood T cells in healthy people across ages. Combining a sample-barcoded 5' primer with a J-beta primer mix, a second PCR ran for roughly 7 to 12 cycles. TCRdb fed the 5' RACE reads into MiXCR, producing one record per CDR3 protein. The sample holds over 700,000 distinct CDR3 sequences; about 48% are singletons and the top ten take roughly 40%. The sequenced sample consisted of blood. The source is a man of 80 years or more in good health.

The chain links TRBV7-8 to TRBJ2-1, with 9 positions matching TRBD2. The CDR3 has 15 amino acids. Germline V gene data show CDR1 as SGHVS and CDR2 as FQNEAQ. The junction had 12 bases not matched to a gene; V was cut back by 5 bases and J by 10 bases. The CDR3 DNA follows: TGTGCCAGCAGCCTCCGGGGGCTAGCGGGAAGCGAGCAGTTCTTC. Protein product: CASSLRGLAGSEQFF.

This clonotype was seen only a few times. The chain has TRBV10-3 and TRBJ2-7, with D tentatively TRBD2 (6 bases). The V gene's germline CDR1 is ENHRY and CDR2 SYGVKD. The CDR3 spans 13 residues. Trimming left V 11 bases short and J 5 bases short, with 19 bases between. The CDR3 nucleotides read TGTGCCGTGCTCGGGGGTAAGCTCAACGAGCAGTACTTC. Its protein is CAVLGGKLNEQYF.

The chain has TRBV7-2 and TRBJ2-7; 7 nucleotides align to TRBD2. Germline lookup yields CDR1 SGHTA and CDR2 FQGNSA. The CDR3 sequence is 15 residues long. V was clipped by 3 bases and J by 0 bases; unmatched bases: 5. CDR3 protein: CASSLEAGSSYEQYF. CDR3 DNA sequence: TGTGCCAGCAGCTTGGAAGCGGGGAGCTCCTACGAGCAGTACTTC.

This clonotype was picked up one time. The gene calls are TRBV5-1 and TRBJ2-1; the D gene is possibly TRBD2 (6 bases). The CDR3 spans 15 residues. The V gene's germline CDR1 is SGHRS and CDR2 YFSETQ. Trimming left V 1 base short and J 5 bases short, with 13 bases between. The chain's CDR3 is CASSLPRGKDNEQFF. The DNA for the CDR3 is TGCGCCAGCAGCTTGCCCCGGGGGAAGGACAATGAGCAGTTCTTC.

The J gene is TRBJ2-4, the V gene TRBV20-1; D perhaps matches TRBD2 (6 bases). TRBJ2-7 matches the DNA end more closely, so the J call is doubtful. CDR3 length: 15 amino acids. The V gene's germline CDR1 is DFQATT and CDR2 SNEGSKA (reference sequence). The CDR3 DNA is TGCAGTGCTAGAGGGGGAAGCGGGTTATCCTACGAGCAGTACTTC. It encodes CSARGGSGLSYEQYF.

This chain uses TRBV27 with TRBJ2-6; D gene ambiguous. The CDR3 spans 15 residues. Germline CDR1 MNHEY, CDR2 SMNVEV (reference sequence). The germline V and J ends were trimmed by 11 bases and 2 bases, with 16 bases remaining between them. The CDR3 spells CAASAGYAGANVLTF. In DNA form, the CDR3 reads TGTGCCGCATCAGCCGGGTACGCTGGGGCCAACGTCCTGACTTTC.

V is TRBV6-5 and J is TRBJ2-3; 7 nucleotides align to TRBD2. This CDR3 is built from 15 residues. The V gene end was trimmed by 4 bases and the J gene end by 2 bases; junction bases not matched to a gene: 6. Germline-derived CDR1 and CDR2 are MNHEY and SVGAGI. Written as DNA, the CDR3 is TGTGCCAGCAGTTGGCGGGGGACTGTCACAGATACGCAGTATTTT. Translated, it gives CASSWRGTVTDTQYF.

This clonotype showed up just a few times. The V call is TRBV24-1, the J call TRBJ2-3; D is perhaps TRBD2 (5 bases). The CDR3 extends over 13 amino acids. Germline CDR1 KGHDR, CDR2 SFDVKD. The V gene lost 3 bases and the J gene lost 14 bases, with 17 bases spanning the gap. The CDR3 nucleotides read TGTGCCACCAGTGATAGGGAGCACAGATACGCGTATTTT. The encoded protein is CATSDREHRYAYF.

The V and J genes are TRBV7-2 and TRBJ2-4; the D gene could be TRBD1 or TRBD2 (6 bases each). This CDR3 contains 12 residues. The V gene lost 5 bases and the J gene lost 13 bases, with 15 bases spanning the gap. CDR1 and CDR2 (germline): SGHTA, FQGNSA. CDR3 sequence (DNA): TGTGCCAGCAGCAAAGAAACAGGGAGGCAGTACTTC. Protein product: CASSKETGRQYF.

The sample holds a few counts of this clonotype. V usage is TRBV4-1 and J usage is TRBJ2-7; TRBD2 matches 9 bases. The germline gives CDR1 MGHRA, CDR2 YSYEKL. The junction had 12 bases not matched to a gene; V was cut back by 4 bases and J by 5 bases. CDR3 length: 16 amino acids. The CDR3 DNA is TGCGCCAGCAGCCCCCACCTCAGGGCTAGCGGGGACGAGCAGTACTTC. It codes for CASSPHLRASGDEQYF.

J is TRBJ2-7 and V is TRBV20-1; a possible D gene is TRBD1 (7 bases). The V end was cut by 3 bases, the J end by 3 bases, with 15 bases between. The CDR3 has 14 residues. Germline CDR1 is DFQATT and CDR2 is SNEGSKA (reference sequence). CDR3 region: CSARAGGQRYEQYF. The DNA of the CDR3 is TGCAGTGCTAGGGCCGGGGGACAGCGCTACGAGCAGTACTTC.

This clonotype was counted a few times. V is TRBV27 and J is TRBJ2-1; 8 nucleotides line up with TRBD2. J gave up 4 bases and V 4 bases, and 9 bases lay outside the gene matches. The CDR3 consists of 16 residues. CDR1 is MNHEY and CDR2 is SMNVEV in the germline V gene (reference sequence). CDR3 in amino acids: CASSWFITGGYNEQFF. CDR3 DNA sequence: TGTGCCAGCAGTTGGTTTATAACGGGAGGGTACAATGAGCAGTTCTTC.

The J gene is TRBJ2-3, the V gene TRBV20-1, with a weak D call TRBD1 (5 bases). The CDR3 runs to 14 residues. With 6 bases removed from V and 6 bases from J, the gap between germline ends came to 19 bases. Germline assignment: CDR1 DFQATT and CDR2 SNEGSKA (reference sequence). The CDR3 sequence: CSAPEGARDDTQYF. Written as DNA, the CDR3 is TGCAGTGCGCCGGAAGGGGCCAGAGATGATACGCAGTATTTT.

The chain recombines TRBV6-1 with TRBJ1-5; D might be TRBD1 (6 bases). CDR1 is MNHNS and CDR2 is SASEGT in the germline V gene. This CDR3 is 16 amino acids long. V shed 0 bases and J shed 9 bases, with 18 bases lying between them. The CDR3 is CASSEAHGQMYRPQHF. For the CDR3, the DNA is TGTGCCAGCAGTGAAGCGCACGGACAGATGTATCGGCCCCAGCATTTT.

The chain uses TRBV7-2 and TRBJ2-3; 11 positions match TRBD2. The germline CDR1 and CDR2 sequences are SGHTA and FQGNSA. This CDR3 comprises 17 residues. V gave up 4 bases and J gave up 9 bases; unmatched junction bases: 15. The CDR3 protein is CASSYKTSGVGSYTQYF. The CDR3 region has the DNA TGTGCCAGCAGCTACAAGACTAGCGGGGTCGGGAGTTACACGCAGTATTTT.

This clonotype was recorded a few times. The chain couples TRBV29-1 to TRBJ2-7, with 7 bases fitting TRBD1. Germline CDR1 and CDR2: SQVTM and ANQGSEA. The CDR3 consists of 16 residues. With 0 bases clipped from V and 0 bases from J, the junction kept 8 bases outside the gene matches. The CDR3 DNA sequence: TGCAGCGTTGAAGAGGATACAGGGGACATCTCCTACGAGCAGTACTTC. Its protein product is CSVEEDTGDISYEQYF.

This chain connects TRBV9 to TRBJ2-1; 7 bases are a match to TRBD2. Losses at the gene ends were 2 bases for V and 4 bases for J; bases not matched to a gene: 9. CDR1 and CDR2 from the germline V gene are SGDLS and YYNGEE. The CDR3 has 16 residues. CDR3 amino acids: CASSVMGWEGYNEQFF. CDR3 sequence (DNA): TGTGCCAGCAGCGTCATGGGGTGGGAGGGGTACAATGAGCAGTTCTTC.

The chain joins TRBV20-1 to TRBJ2-1; D uncertain. V gave up 3 bases and J gave up 0 bases, with 12 bases separating them. The CDR3 has 15 residues. Germline V gives CDR1 DFQATT, CDR2 SNEGSKA (reference sequence). The CDR3 DNA is TGCAGTGCTAGGGATTTAAGTCTCTCCTACAATGAGCAGTTCTTC. The encoded protein is CSARDLSLSYNEQFF.

This clonotype turned up a few times. The V and J genes are TRBV7-3 and TRBJ1-2, with 7 bases fitting TRBD1. Losses at the gene ends were 2 bases for V and 7 bases for J; bases not matched to a gene: 4. This CDR3 contains 13 residues. Germline CDR1 is SGHTA and CDR2 is FQGTGA. CDR3 sequence: CASSLGDSGGYTF. In DNA form, the CDR3 reads TGTGCCAGCAGCTTAGGGGACAGCGGTGGCTACACCTTC. Variable domain in full (rest from reference TRBV7-3 and TRBJ1-2): GAGVSQTPSNKVTEKGKYVELRCDPISGHTALYWYRQSLGQGPEFLIYFQGTGAADDSGLPNDRFFAVRPEGSVSTLKIQRTERGDSAVYLCASSLGDSGGYTFGSGTRLTVV.

This clonotype occurred a few times. The V and J genes are TRBV12-3 or TRBV12-4 and TRBJ1-2, with D possibly being TRBD1 (6 bases). This CDR3 spans 11 amino acids. V was cut by 6 bases and J by 7 bases, with 9 bases left in between. The CDR3 loop is CASRTGSGYTF. The CDR3 region has the DNA TGTGCCAGCAGAACAGGGTCTGGCTACACCTTC.